A single sample gave rise to the 3 T cell receptor beta chains below, sequenced in a study of regulatory T cells in long-lasting Graves disease. Researchers made TCR beta libraries by using iRepertoire HTBI primers and running Arm-PCR on CDR3 regions. TCRdb processed the multiplex PCR reads anew with MiXCR; each CDR3 protein has one entry. This table has some 340,000 distinct CDR3 sequences, about 11% appearing once. Indicated time point: newly diagnosed GD, antithyroid drugs for less than 3 months. After RNA was extracted from PBMCs, the TCR library was made from it. The same specimen was also included in a second study, on T cells in Graves' hyperthyroidism and ophthalmopathy.

The input for sequencing was peripheral blood mononuclear cells (PBMCs), taken at new diagnosis, from a patient treated with antithyroid drugs. Receptors originate from a woman aged 18-30 years with Graves disease.

The chain carries TRBV4-3 and TRBJ2-3; 10 bases line up with TRBD2. V lost 1 base, J lost 3 bases, and 10 bases stayed unmatched. This CDR3 contains 18 residues. Per germline, CDR1 LGHNA and CDR2 YSLEER. CDR3 sequence: CASSQARTSGGRTDTQYF. CDR3 nucleotide sequence: TGCGCCAGCAGCCAAGCTAGGACTAGCGGAGGGAGGACAGATACGCAGTATTTT.

This clonotype came up a few times. The chain uses TRBV14 and TRBJ2-3; tentative D call: TRBD1 (6 bases). The germline V and J ends were trimmed by 0 bases and 2 bases, with 15 bases remaining between them. Germline V gene data show CDR1 as SGHDN and CDR2 as FVKESK. The CDR3 length is 17 residues. CDR3 amino acids: CASSQEDDRITTDTQYF. CDR3 sequence (DNA): TGTGCCAGCAGCCAAGAAGACGACAGGATTACCACAGATACGCAGTATTTT.

A remark on this clonotype: A read error may explain this, as a much larger clone is one base away. This chain connects TRBV11-2 to TRBJ2-5, with TRBD1 as a possible D gene (5 bases). Trimming pared 3 bases from V and 3 bases from J, leaving 8 bases between. The germline V gene encodes CDR1 SGHAT and CDR2 FQNNGV. The CDR3 covers 13 residues. CDR3 nucleotide sequence: TGTGCCAGCAGCTTTGACAGTAAAGAGACCCAGTACTTC. It encodes CASSFDSKETQYF.